A single sample is the source of the 21 T cell receptor beta chains below, sequenced in a study of blood T cell repertoires in COVID-19. Sequencing used immunoSEQ multiplex PCR; TCRdb keeps in-frame clones, though not all of them. The data show roughly 180,000 clones, with around four fifths seen just once and approximately 4% held by the top ten. Sample: PBMCs or T cells enriched from blood (not recorded which). The receptors were sampled from a woman aged 50 to 60 who had recovered from COVID-19.

This chain joins TRBV6-5 and TRBJ2-5; D unclear. The germline gives CDR1 MNHEY, CDR2 SVGAGI. This CDR3 spans 12 amino acids. V was trimmed by 6 bases and J by 7 bases, leaving 12 bases between them. The CDR3 sequence is CASRGPFGTQYF. The CDR3 bases are TGTGCCAGCAGGGGCCCCTTCGGGACCCAGTACTTC.

The V gene is TRBV19, the J gene TRBJ1-3; 7 positions agree with TRBD1. Germline V CDR1 and CDR2: LNHDA, SQIVND (reference sequence). V trimming: 9 bases; J trimming: 4 bases; junction bases outside the gene matches: 15. The CDR3 extends over 16 amino acids. CDR3 nucleotides: TGTGCCAGCCGACAGGGTACCGCCTTGGGGGGAAACACCATATATTTT. Its protein is CASRQGTALGGNTIYF.

In its sample, this clone was seen once. The germline gene is not matched at one end of the junction; a read error may be the cause. The chain is built from TRBV6-5 and TRBJ2-1, with 10 bases aligning to TRBD2. This CDR3 region has 15 residues. Germline CDR1 and CDR2: MNHEY and SVGAGI. The CDR3 nucleotides are TGTGCCAGCAGTGACTCTAGCGGGAGTAGCAATGAGCAGTTCTTC. Its protein product is CASSDSSGSSNEQFF.

The chain uses TRBV7-2 and TRBJ1-5, with a weak D call TRBD1 (5 bases). CDR1 and CDR2 from the germline V gene are SGHTA and FQGNSA. V dropped 1 base and J dropped 0 bases, with 7 bases sitting between them. The CDR3 runs to 15 residues. Here the CDR3 reads CASSLEGYSNQPQHF. The CDR3, as DNA: TGTGCCAGCAGCTTAGAGGGGTATAGCAATCAGCCCCAGCATTTT.

The chain is built from TRBV6-5 and TRBJ1-6; TRBD1 agrees at 9 bases. Germline V gene data show CDR1 as MNHEY and CDR2 as SVGAGI. Trimming at V came to 5 bases and at J to 10 bases, leaving 9 bases not matched to a gene. The CDR3 contains 15 residues. The DNA for the CDR3 is TGTGCCAGCAGTCCCCCCCCGGGACAGGGATCACCCCTCCACTTT. It encodes CASSPPPGQGSPLHF.

The chain recombines TRBV7-2 with TRBJ1-1; D is uncertain. Germline values: CDR1 SGHTA, CDR2 FQGNSA. CDR3 length equals 13 residues. V lost 8 bases and J 4 bases, leaving 14 bases between the germline ends. The CDR3 DNA sequence: TGTGCCAGCCAGAGGAGGGTAACCACTGAAGCTTTCTTT. Protein sequence: CASQRRVTTEAFF.

The V gene is TRBV4-2, the J gene TRBJ1-4; D is perhaps TRBD1 (6 bases). Trimming cost V 0 bases and J 8 bases, with 19 bases left between them. This CDR3 region has 17 residues. The germline V gene encodes CDR1 LGHNA and CDR2 YNFKEQ. CDR3 DNA sequence: TGTGCCAGCAGCCAAGATAGTCCAGGGACAAAAAGGGAAAAACTGTTTTTT. It encodes CASSQDSPGTKREKLFF.

The V gene is TRBV5-1, the J gene TRBJ1-1; perhaps TRBD1 as D (5 bases). CDR1 and CDR2 (germline): SGHRS, YFSETQ. V was clipped by 3 bases and J by 1 base, with 7 bases between them. This CDR3 has 13 amino acids. CDR3 nucleotides: TGCGCCAGCAGCTCGACAGAGAACACTGAAGCTTTCTTT. Protein product: CASSSTENTEAFF.

The J gene is TRBJ2-1, the V gene TRBV10-1; D possibly corresponds to TRBD2 (5 bases). The CDR3 has 16 amino acids. Germline loops: CDR1 WNHNN, CDR2 SYGVQD (reference sequence). V was cut by 3 bases and J by 3 bases, with 15 bases left in between. The CDR3, as DNA: TGCGCCAGCAGTGAACTACGGCGGGCTAGCTACAATGAGCAGTTCTTC. Its protein is CASSELRRASYNEQFF.

V usage is TRBV30 and J usage is TRBJ1-1; TRBD1 is a possible D gene (6 bases). The length of the CDR3 is 11 residues. V lost 2 bases and J 8 bases, leaving 9 bases between the germline ends. Germline V CDR1 and CDR2: GTSNPN, SVGIG (reference sequence). DNA for the CDR3: TGTGCCTGGAGTAGGACAGACGAAGCTTTCTTT. Its translation is CAWSRTDEAFF.

CDR3 DNA sequence: TGTGCCAGCAGCCCAGGACCCGGGGGCGAGCAGTACGTC. Its protein product is CASSPGPGGEQYV. V and J are TRBV7-2 and TRBJ2-7; tentatively, D is TRBD2 (6 bases). The CDR3 covers 13 residues. Trimming pared 5 bases from V and 6 bases from J, leaving 14 bases between. Germline assignment: CDR1 SGHTA and CDR2 FQGNSA.

This clone showed up just a few times. This chain connects TRBV28 to TRBJ1-3; D might be TRBD1 (5 bases). The CDR3 loop spans 13 amino acids. V was cut by 10 bases and J by 4 bases, with 14 bases left in between. Germline values: CDR1 MDHEN, CDR2 SYDVKM. As DNA, the CDR3 is TGTGCCACTTCGAAGGCAGGGGGAAACACCATATATTTT. Its translation is CATSKAGGNTIYF.

This clone was detected a few times. The rearrangement joins TRBV30 to TRBJ1-1; D is undetermined. The germline gives CDR1 GTSNPN, CDR2 SVGIG (reference sequence). V lost 0 bases, J lost 1 base, and 6 bases lay in between. This CDR3 has 13 residues. The CDR3 is CAWSVRGNTEAFF. The CDR3 coding sequence is TGTGCCTGGAGTGTACGAGGGAACACTGAAGCTTTCTTT.

The V gene is TRBV18, the J gene TRBJ1-2; TRBD1 matches at 11 bases. The CDR3 extends over 15 amino acids. From germline, CDR1 is KGHSH and CDR2 LQKENI. With V trimmed by 3 bases and J by 5 bases, 5 bases remained unmatched. This CDR3 is CASSPRGQGVYGYTF. Here the CDR3 DNA reads TGTGCCAGCTCACCGAGGGGACAGGGGGTATATGGCTACACCTTC.

V gene TRBV20-1 combines with J gene TRBJ1-1; no definite D call. The CDR3 sequence is 12 residues long. Germline CDR1 DFQATT, CDR2 SNEGSKA (reference sequence). Trimming cost V 3 bases and J 1 base, with 6 bases left between them. CDR3 nucleotides: TGCAGTGCTAGTATCCAGAACACTGAAGCTTTCTTT. It codes for CSASIQNTEAFF.

This chain joins TRBV9 and TRBJ1-1; D gene uncertain. Germline V gene lookup returns CDR1 SGDLS and CDR2 YYNGEE. This CDR3 has 15 residues. With 5 bases removed from V and 4 bases from J, the gap between germline ends came to 18 bases. DNA of the CDR3: TGTGCCAGCAGGCCCTCACCGCATTCGGGCACTGAAGCTTTCTTT. Protein: CASRPSPHSGTEAFF. Supplemented by reference TRBV9 and TRBJ1-1, the full variable domain reads DSGVTQTPKHLITATGQRVTLRCSPRSGDLSVYWYQQSLDQGLQFLIQYYNGEERAKGNILERFSAQQFPDLHSELNLSSLELGDSALYFCASRPSPHSGTEAFFGQGTRLTVV.

This clone was seen only once. The chain joins TRBV5-1 to TRBJ2-7; TRBD1 matches 7 bases. Germline CDR1 reads SGHRS; CDR2 reads YFSETQ. The J segment lost 0 bases and the V segment lost 5 bases, leaving 5 bases of the junction unmatched. The CDR3 sequence is 14 residues long. This CDR3 is CASRTGMSSYEQYV. The CDR3 DNA follows: TGCGCCAGCAGGACAGGGATGAGCTCCTACGAGCAGTACGTC.

V usage is TRBV6-5 and J usage is TRBJ2-7, with D possibly matching TRBD2 (5 bases). CDR1 is MNHEY, CDR2 SVGAGI, per germline. The CDR3 consists of 13 residues. The V end lost 5 bases, the J end lost 3 bases, and 11 bases lay between the germline ends. CDR3 region: CASSPPGSYEQYV. CDR3 sequence (DNA): TGTGCCAGCAGTCCCCCGGGAAGCTACGAGCAGTACGTC.

The chain uses TRBV19 and TRBJ2-1; 7 bases agree with TRBD1. The CDR3 consists of 14 residues. The germline gives CDR1 LNHDA, CDR2 SQIVND (reference sequence). The V and J ends lost 3 bases and 10 bases, in that order; junction bases with no gene match: 9. The DNA for the CDR3 is TGTGCCAGTAGTATTTATGCGGACAGGCAGGAGCAGTTCTTC. It yields the protein CASSIYADRQEQFF.

The chain employs TRBV10-1 and TRBJ1-4; D may be TRBD1 (5 bases). Germline-derived CDR1 and CDR2 are WNHNN and SYGVQD (reference sequence). V was cut by 6 bases and J by 1 base, with 9 bases left in between. CDR3 length: 14 amino acids. In DNA form, the CDR3 reads TGCGCCAGCAGCTCGGGGGGAACTAATGAAAAACTGTTTTTT. It translates to CASSSGGTNEKLFF.

The chain has TRBV11-3 and TRBJ2-3; D not certain. Per germline, CDR1 SGHNT and CDR2 YENEEA. V lost 0 bases and J 2 bases, leaving 15 bases between the germline ends. The CDR3 extends over 17 amino acids. This CDR3 is CASSLDPVYSNTDTQYF. The CDR3, as DNA: TGTGCCAGCAGCTTAGATCCGGTCTACTCGAACACAGATACGCAGTATTTT. The whole variable domain, remainder taken from reference TRBV11-3 and TRBJ2-3, is EAGVVQSPRYKIIEKKQPVAFWCNPISGHNTLYWYLQNLGQGPELLIRYENEEAVDDSQLPKDRFSAERLKGVDSTLKIQPAELGDSAVYLCASSLDPVYSNTDTQYFGPGTRLTVL.